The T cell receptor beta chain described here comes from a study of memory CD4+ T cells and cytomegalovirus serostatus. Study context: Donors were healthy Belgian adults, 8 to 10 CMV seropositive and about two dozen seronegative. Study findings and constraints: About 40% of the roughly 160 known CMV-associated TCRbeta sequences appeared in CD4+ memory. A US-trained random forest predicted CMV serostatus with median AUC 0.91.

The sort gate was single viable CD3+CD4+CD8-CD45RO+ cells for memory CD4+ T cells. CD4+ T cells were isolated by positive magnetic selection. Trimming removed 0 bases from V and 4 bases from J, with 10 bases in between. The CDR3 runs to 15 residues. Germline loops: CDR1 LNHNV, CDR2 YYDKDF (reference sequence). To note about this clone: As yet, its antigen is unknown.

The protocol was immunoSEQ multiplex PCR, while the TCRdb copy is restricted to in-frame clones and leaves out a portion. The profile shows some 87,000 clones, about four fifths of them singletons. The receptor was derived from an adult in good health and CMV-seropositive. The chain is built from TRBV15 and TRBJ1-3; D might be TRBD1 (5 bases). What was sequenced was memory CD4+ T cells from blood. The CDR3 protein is CATSREGTLGNTIYF. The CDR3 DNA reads TGTGCCACCAGCAGAGAGGGGACTCTGGGAAACACCATATATTTT.